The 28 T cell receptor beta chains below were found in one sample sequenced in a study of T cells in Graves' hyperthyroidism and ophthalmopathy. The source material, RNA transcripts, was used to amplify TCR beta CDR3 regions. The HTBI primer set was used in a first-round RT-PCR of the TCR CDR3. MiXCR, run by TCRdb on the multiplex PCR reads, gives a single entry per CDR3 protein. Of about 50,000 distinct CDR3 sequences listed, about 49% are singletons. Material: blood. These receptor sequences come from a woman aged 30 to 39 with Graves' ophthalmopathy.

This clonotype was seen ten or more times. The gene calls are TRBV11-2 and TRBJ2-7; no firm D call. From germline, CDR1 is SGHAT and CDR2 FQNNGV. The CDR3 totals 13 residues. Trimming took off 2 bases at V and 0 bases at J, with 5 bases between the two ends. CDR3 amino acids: CASSLQSSYEQYF. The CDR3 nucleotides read TGTGCCAGCAGCTTACAGAGCTCCTACGAGCAGTACTTC. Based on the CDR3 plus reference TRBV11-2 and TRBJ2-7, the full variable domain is EAGVAQSPRYKIIEKRQSVAFWCNPISGHATLYWYQQILGQGPKLLIQFQNNGVVDDSQLPKDRFSAERLKGVDSTLKIQPAKLEDSAVYLCASSLQSSYEQYFGPGTRLTVT.

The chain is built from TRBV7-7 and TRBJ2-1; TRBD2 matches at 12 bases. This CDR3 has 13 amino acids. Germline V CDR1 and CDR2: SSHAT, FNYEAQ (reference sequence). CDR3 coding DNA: TGTGCTAGCGCTAGCGGGAGGGACAATGAGCAGTTCTTC. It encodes CASASGRDNEQFF.

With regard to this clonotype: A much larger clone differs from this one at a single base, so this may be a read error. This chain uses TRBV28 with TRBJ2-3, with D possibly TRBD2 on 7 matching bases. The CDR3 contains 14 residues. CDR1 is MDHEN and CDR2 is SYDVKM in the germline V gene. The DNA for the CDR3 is TGTGCCTGCAGTTATAGGGGGAGGGTTGATACGCAGTATTTT. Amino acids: CACSYRGRVDTQYF.

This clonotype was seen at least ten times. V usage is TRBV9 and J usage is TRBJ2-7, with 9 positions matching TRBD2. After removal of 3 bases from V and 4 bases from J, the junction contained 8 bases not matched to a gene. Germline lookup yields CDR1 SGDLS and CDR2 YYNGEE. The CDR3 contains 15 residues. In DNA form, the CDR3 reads TGTGCCAGCAGCGGGTCGATTAGCGGGAGTTACGAGCAGTACTTC. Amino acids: CASSGSISGSYEQYF.

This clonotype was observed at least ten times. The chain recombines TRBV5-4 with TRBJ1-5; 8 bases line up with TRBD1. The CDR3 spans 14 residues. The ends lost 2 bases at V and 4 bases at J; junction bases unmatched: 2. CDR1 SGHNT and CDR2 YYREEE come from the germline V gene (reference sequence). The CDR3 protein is CASSLDRGNQPQHF. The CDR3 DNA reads TGTGCCAGCAGCTTAGACAGGGGAAATCAGCCCCAGCATTTT.

The CDR3 protein is CASSPQTGFDEQFF. The DNA of the CDR3 is TGTGCCAGCTCACCCCAAACAGGGTTCGATGAGCAGTTCTTC. The J gene is TRBJ2-1, the V gene TRBV18, with D possibly being TRBD1 (6 bases). The germline CDR1 and CDR2 sequences are KGHSH and LQKENI. The CDR3 runs to 14 residues. The V gene lost 3 bases and the J gene lost 8 bases, with 14 bases spanning the gap.

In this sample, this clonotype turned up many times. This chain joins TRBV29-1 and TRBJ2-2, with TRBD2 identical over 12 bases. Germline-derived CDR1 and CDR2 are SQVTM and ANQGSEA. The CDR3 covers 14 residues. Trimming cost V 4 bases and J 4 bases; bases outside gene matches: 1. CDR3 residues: CSVGLAGVTGELFF. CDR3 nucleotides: TGCAGCGTTGGACTAGCGGGAGTCACCGGGGAGCTGTTTTTT.

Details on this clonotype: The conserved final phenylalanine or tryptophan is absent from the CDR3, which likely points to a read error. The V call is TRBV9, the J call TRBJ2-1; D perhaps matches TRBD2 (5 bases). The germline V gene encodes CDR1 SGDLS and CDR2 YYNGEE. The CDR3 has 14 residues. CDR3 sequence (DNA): TGTGCCAGCAGCGTAGTGGGAGCAGACAAGGAGCAGTTCCTC. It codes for CASSVVGADKEQFL.

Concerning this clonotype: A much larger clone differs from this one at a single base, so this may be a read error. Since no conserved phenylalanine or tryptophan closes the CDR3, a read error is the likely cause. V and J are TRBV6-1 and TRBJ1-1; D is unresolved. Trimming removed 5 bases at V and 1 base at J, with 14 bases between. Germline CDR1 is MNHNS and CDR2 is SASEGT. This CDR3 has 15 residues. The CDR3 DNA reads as TGTGCCAGCAGTCTCTTGGGGTCGGGGAACACTGAAGCTTTCCTT. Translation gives CASSLLGSGNTEAFL.

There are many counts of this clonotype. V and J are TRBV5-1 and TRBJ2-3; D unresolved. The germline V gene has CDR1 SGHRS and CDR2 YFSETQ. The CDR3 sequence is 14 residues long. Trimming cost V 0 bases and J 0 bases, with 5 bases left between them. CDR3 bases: TGCGCCAGCAGCTTGGTCGACAGCACAGATACGCAGTATTTT. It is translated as CASSLVDSTDTQYF.

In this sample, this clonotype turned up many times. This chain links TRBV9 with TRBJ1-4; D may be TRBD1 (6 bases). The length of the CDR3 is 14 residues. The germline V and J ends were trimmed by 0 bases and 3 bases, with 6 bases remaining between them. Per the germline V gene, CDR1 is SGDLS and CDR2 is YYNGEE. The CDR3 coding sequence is TGTGCCAGCAGCGTAGGGGGGCCTAATGAAAAACTGTTTTTT. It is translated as CASSVGGPNEKLFF.

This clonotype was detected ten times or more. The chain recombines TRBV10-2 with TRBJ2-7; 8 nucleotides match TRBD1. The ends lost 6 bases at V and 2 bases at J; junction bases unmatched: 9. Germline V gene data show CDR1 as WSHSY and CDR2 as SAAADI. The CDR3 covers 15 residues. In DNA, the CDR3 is TGCGCCAGCAGCAACCGACAGGGGCCACCCTACGAGCAGTACTTC. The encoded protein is CASSNRQGPPYEQYF.

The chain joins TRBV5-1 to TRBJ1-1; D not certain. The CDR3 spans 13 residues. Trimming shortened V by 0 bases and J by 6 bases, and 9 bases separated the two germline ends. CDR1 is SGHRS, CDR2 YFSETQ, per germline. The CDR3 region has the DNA TGCGCCAGCAGCTTGGGGGTTGGCGCTGAAGCTTTCTTT. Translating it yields CASSLGVGAEAFF.

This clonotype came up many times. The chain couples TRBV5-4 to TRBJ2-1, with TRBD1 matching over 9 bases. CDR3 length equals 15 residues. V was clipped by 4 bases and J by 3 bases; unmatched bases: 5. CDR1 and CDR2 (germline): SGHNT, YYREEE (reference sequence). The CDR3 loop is CASSKTGGLYNEQFF. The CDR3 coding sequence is TGTGCCAGCAGCAAGACAGGGGGACTCTACAATGAGCAGTTCTTC.

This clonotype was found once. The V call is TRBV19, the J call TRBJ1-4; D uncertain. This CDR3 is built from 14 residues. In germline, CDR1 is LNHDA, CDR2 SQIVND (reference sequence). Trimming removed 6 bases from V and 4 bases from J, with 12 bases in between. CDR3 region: CASRKRGDNEKLFF. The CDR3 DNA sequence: TGTGCCAGTAGGAAACGGGGTGATAATGAAAAACTGTTTTTT.

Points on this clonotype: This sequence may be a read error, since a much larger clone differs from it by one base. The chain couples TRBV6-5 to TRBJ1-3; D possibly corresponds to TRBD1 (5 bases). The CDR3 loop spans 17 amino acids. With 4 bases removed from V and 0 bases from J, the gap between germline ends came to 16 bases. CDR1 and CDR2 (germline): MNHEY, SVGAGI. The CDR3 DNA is TGTGCCAGCAGTTGCCAGATGGGACTTACCTCTGGAAACACCATATATTTT. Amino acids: CASSCQMGLTSGNTIYF.

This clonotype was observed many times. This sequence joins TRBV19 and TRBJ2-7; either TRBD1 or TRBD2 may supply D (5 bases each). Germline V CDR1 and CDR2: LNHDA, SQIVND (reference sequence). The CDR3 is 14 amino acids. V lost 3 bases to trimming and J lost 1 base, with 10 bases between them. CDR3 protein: CASSIGAGSYEQYF. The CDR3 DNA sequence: TGTGCCAGTAGTATCGGGGCAGGGTCCTACGAGCAGTACTTC.

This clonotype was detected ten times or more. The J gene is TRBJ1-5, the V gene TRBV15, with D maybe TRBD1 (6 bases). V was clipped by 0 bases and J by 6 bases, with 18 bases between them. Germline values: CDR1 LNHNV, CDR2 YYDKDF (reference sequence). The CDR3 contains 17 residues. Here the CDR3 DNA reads TGTGCCACCAGCAGAGATGGGGCAGGGGCGAAGGGTCAGCCCCAGCATTTT. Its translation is CATSRDGAGAKGQPQHF.

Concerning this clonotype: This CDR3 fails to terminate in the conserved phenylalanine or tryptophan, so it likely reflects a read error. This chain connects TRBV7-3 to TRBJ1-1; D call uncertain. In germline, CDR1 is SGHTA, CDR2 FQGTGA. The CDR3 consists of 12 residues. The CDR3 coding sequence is TGTGCCAGCAGCTCCAGGAACACGGAAGCTTTCTTG. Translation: CASSSRNTEAFL.

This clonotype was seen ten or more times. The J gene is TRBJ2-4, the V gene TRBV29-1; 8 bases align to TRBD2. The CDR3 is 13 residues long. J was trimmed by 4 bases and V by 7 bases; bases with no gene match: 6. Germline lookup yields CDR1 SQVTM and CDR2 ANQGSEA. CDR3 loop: CSASGGGKNIQYF. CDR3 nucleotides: TGCAGCGCCTCGGGGGGGGGAAAAAACATTCAGTACTTC.

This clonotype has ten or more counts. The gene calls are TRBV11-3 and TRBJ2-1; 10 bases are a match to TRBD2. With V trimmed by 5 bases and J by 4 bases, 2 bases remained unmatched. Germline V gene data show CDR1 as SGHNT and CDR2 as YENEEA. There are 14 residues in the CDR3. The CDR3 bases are TGTGCCAGCAGCGTTAGCGGGAGGTACAATGAGCAGTTCTTC. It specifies CASSVSGRYNEQFF.

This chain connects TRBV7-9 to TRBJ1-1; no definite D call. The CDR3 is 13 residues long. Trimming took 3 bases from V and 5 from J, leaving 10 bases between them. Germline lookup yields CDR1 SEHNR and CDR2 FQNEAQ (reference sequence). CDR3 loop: CASSFLGQTEAFF. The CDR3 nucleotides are TGTGCCAGCAGCTTCCTAGGGCAGACTGAAGCTTTCTTT.

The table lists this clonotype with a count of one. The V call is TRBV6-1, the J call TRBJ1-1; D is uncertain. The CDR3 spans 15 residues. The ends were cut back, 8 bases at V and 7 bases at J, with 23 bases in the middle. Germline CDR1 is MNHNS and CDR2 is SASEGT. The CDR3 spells CASFSPPGQYNEAFF. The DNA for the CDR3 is TGTGCCAGCTTTAGTCCTCCTGGGCAGTACAATGAAGCTTTCTTT.

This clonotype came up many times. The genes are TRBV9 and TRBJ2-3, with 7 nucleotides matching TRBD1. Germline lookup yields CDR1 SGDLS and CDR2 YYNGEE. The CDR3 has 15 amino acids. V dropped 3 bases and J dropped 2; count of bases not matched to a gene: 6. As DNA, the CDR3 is TGTGCCAGCAGCGCGTCCGGGACAGCCACAGATACGCAGTATTTT. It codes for CASSASGTATDTQYF.

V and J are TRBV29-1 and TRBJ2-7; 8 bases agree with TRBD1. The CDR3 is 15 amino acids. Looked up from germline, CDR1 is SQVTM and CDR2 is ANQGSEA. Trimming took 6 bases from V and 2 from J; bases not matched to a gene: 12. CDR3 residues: CSVCMWDRPTYEQYF. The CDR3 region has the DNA TGCAGCGTATGTATGTGGGACAGGCCCACCTACGAGCAGTACTTC.

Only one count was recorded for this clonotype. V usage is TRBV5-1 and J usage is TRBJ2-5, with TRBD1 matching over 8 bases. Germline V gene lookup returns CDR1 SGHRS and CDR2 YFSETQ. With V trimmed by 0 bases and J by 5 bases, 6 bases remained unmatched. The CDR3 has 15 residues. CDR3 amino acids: CASSLDRGVGETQYF. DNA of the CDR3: TGCGCCAGCAGCTTGGACAGGGGGGTCGGGGAGACCCAGTACTTC.

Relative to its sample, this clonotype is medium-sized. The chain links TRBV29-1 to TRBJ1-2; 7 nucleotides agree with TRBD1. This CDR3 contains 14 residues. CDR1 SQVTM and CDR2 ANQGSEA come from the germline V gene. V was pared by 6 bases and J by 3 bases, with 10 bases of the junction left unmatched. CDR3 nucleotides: TGCAGCGTCCTCTCTTCCACAGGGGACTATGGCTACACCTTC. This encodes CSVLSSTGDYGYTF.

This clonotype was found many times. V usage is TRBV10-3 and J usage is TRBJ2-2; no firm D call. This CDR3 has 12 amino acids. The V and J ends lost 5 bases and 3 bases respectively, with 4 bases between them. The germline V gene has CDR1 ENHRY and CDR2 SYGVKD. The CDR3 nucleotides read TGTGCCATCAGTAGGGACACCGGGGAGCTGTTTTTT. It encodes CAISRDTGELFF.